This T cell receptor beta chain came from a study of T cell responses to AZD1222 COVID-19 vaccine. Trimming left V 6 bases short and J 4 bases short, with 12 bases between. The germline V gene encodes CDR1 SEHNR and CDR2 FQNEAQ (reference sequence). The CDR3 extends over 13 amino acids. Clones were sequenced by immunoSEQ multiplex PCR, and TCRdb holds only the in-frame ones, with some missing. The sample lists about 180,000 clones, around 88% occurring once. Concerning this clone itself: No antigen is known for it.

Findings and caveats of the study: Most donors were white British and more were female, and clonal diversity was possibly underestimated.

The origin of this receptor is an adult in good health. The chain couples TRBV7-9 to TRBJ1-2, with a tentative D call TRBD1 (5 bases). Sample: peripheral blood, taken on day 0 of AZD1222 vaccination. This chain's CDR3 is CASSAGTLYGYTF. The CDR3 nucleotides read TGTGCCAGCAGTGCCGGGACGCTCTATGGCTACACCTTC. Full variable domain (missing parts from reference TRBV7-9 and TRBJ1-2): DTGVSQNPRHKITKRGQNVTFRCDPISEHNRLYWYRQTLGQGPEFLTYFQNEAQLEKSRLLSDRFSAERPKGSFSTLEIQRTEQGDSAMYLCASSAGTLYGYTFGSGTRLTVV.